Below are 10 T cell receptor beta chains sequenced from a single sample in a study of blood T cell repertoires in COVID-19. Assay: immunoSEQ multiplex PCR; the TCRdb copy retains only in-frame clones and omits some. The repertoire includes fewer than 300,000 clones, roughly 86% of them detected once, and 2% to 3% sits in the top ten. The sample consisted of peripheral blood. The receptor source for this set is a woman between 50 and 59 years old with acute or convalescent COVID-19.

The rearrangement joins TRBV24-1 to TRBJ2-1, with D perhaps matching TRBD2 (6 bases). V was cut by 1 base and J by 9 bases, with 9 bases left in between. Per the germline V gene, CDR1 is KGHDR and CDR2 is SFDVKD. The CDR3 is 13 amino acids. CDR3 DNA: TGTGCCACCAGTGATTTCGGGAGTCGTGAGCAGTTCTTC. Its translation is CATSDFGSREQFF.

This clone was seen a few times. This chain links TRBV5-4 with TRBJ2-7; D might be TRBD2 (5 bases). Germline assignment: CDR1 SGHNT and CDR2 YYREEE (reference sequence). Trimming cost V 1 base and J 7 bases, with 21 bases left between them. This CDR3 is built from 16 residues. The CDR3 nucleotides are TGTGCCAGCAGCTTGTCTTCTAGCCGTCCCCCCGGTGAGCAGTACTTC. This sequence encodes CASSLSSSRPPGEQYF.

The J gene is TRBJ2-2, the V gene TRBV29-1; 10 bases agree with TRBD2. The CDR3 spans 17 residues. With 0 bases clipped from V and 1 base from J, the junction kept 5 bases outside the gene matches. CDR1 and CDR2 from the germline V gene are SQVTM and ANQGSEA. The CDR3 here is CSVEDSGTSVNTGELFF. In DNA, the CDR3 is TGCAGCGTTGAAGACTCCGGGACTAGCGTGAACACCGGGGAGCTGTTTTTT.

V usage is TRBV19 and J usage is TRBJ2-7, with TRBD1 matching 7 bases. CDR1 is LNHDA and CDR2 is SQIVND in the germline V gene (reference sequence). The CDR3 has 14 residues. After removal of 3 bases from V and 3 bases from J, the junction contained 5 bases not matched to a gene. The DNA of the CDR3 is TGTGCCAGTAGTATCGGACAGGCTGTCTACGAGCAGTACTTC. Protein: CASSIGQAVYEQYF. The full variable domain, rest sourced from reference TRBV19 and TRBJ2-7, is DGGITQSPKYLFRKEGQNVTLSCEQNLNHDAMYWYRQDPGQGLRLIYYSQIVNDFQKGDIAEGYSVSREKKESFPLTVTSAQKNPTAFYLCASSIGQAVYEQYFGPGTRLTVT.

The rearrangement links TRBV15 to TRBJ1-5; 7 bases are shared with TRBD1. Germline CDR1 is LNHNV and CDR2 is YYDKDF (reference sequence). The ends lost 1 base at V and 4 bases at J; junction bases unmatched: 4. The CDR3 runs to 15 residues. The CDR3 DNA sequence: TGTGCCACCAGCAGAGTTCCGACAGGGAATCAGCCCCAGCATTTT. Translating it yields CATSRVPTGNQPQHF.

The gene calls are TRBV18 and TRBJ1-2; D call uncertain. V was cut by 0 bases and J by 3 bases, with 11 bases left in between. The CDR3 is made up of 15 amino acids. Germline V lookup: CDR1 KGHSH, CDR2 LQKENI. The CDR3: CASSPPTPGDYGYTF. CDR3 coding DNA: TGTGCCAGCTCACCACCGACGCCCGGGGACTATGGCTACACCTTC.

This clone was observed a single time. The gene calls are TRBV5-1 and TRBJ1-2, with 7 bases aligning to TRBD1. This CDR3 has 13 residues. The germline gives CDR1 SGHRS, CDR2 YFSETQ. Unmatched junction bases numbered 3, after V lost 3 bases and J lost 4 bases. The CDR3 DNA sequence: TGCGCCAGCAGCTACACAGGGGCCTATGGCTACACCTTC. This translates into CASSYTGAYGYTF.

This CDR3 is CASGPRVGSPLHF. CDR3 sequence (DNA): TGTGCCTCGGGCCCCAGGGTCGGTTCACCCCTCCACTTT. This chain connects TRBV5-8 to TRBJ1-6; TRBD1 is a possible D gene (5 bases). Between the trimmed V and J ends, which lost 10 bases and 9 bases, there was a span of 17 bases. The germline V gene has CDR1 SGHTS and CDR2 YDEGEE. The CDR3 has 13 residues.

CDR3 nucleotides: TGTGCCAGCAGTCCCTACCCCAGGGCTCTCGTAGGTGGCTACACCTTC. This encodes CASSPYPRALVGGYTF. The chain is built from TRBV28 and TRBJ1-2; a weak D match, TRBD1 (5 bases). In germline, CDR1 is MDHEN, CDR2 SYDVKM. There are 16 residues in the CDR3. Trimming stripped 5 bases from V and 7 bases from J, with 23 bases between.

This clone was seen only a few times. The chain is built from TRBV7-2 and TRBJ1-2; D not resolved. Germline loops: CDR1 SGHTA, CDR2 FQGNSA. The V end lost 1 base, the J end lost 2 bases, and 8 bases lay between the germline ends. The CDR3 loop spans 14 amino acids. The CDR3 sequence is CASSLGASNYGYTF. The CDR3 coding sequence is TGTGCCAGCAGCTTAGGGGCCAGCAACTATGGCTACACCTTC. The full variable domain, rest sourced from reference TRBV7-2 and TRBJ1-2, is GAGVSQSPSNKVTEKGKDVELRCDPISGHTALYWYRQSLGQGLEFLIYFQGNSAPDKSGLPSDRFSAERTGGSVSTLTIQRTQQEDSAVYLCASSLGASNYGYTFGSGTRLTVV.